These 22 T cell receptor beta chains share one sample of origin, sequenced in a study of blood T cell repertoires in COVID-19. Measured with immunoSEQ multiplex PCR; TCRdb has only the in-frame clones, and not every one. This sample has tens of thousands of clones, with 80% to 90% found just once. What was sequenced was peripheral blood. These receptors all come from an elderly man with COVID-19, enrolled during active disease.

V is TRBV5-5 and J is TRBJ1-2, with a possible D match to TRBD1 (6 bases). V was shortened by 0 bases and J by 4 bases, with 7 bases between the two germline ends. CDR1 is SGHKS, CDR2 YYEKEE, per germline (reference sequence). CDR3 size: 13 residues. The CDR3 sequence: CASSLEQGYGYTF. CDR3 nucleotide sequence: TGTGCCAGCAGCTTGGAACAGGGCTATGGCTACACCTTC.

The rearrangement joins TRBV9 to TRBJ2-1, with D perhaps matching TRBD2 (5 bases). Looked up from germline, CDR1 is SGDLS and CDR2 is YYNGEE. The V end lost 4 bases, the J end lost 6 bases, and 14 bases lay between the germline ends. The CDR3 has 14 residues. The CDR3 nucleotides are TGTGCCAGCAGCCCCGGGATGGGTCGCAATGAGCAGTTCTTC. Protein: CASSPGMGRNEQFF. Filled out from reference TRBV9 and TRBJ2-1, the complete variable domain reads DSGVTQTPKHLITATGQRVTLRCSPRSGDLSVYWYQQSLDQGLQFLIQYYNGEERAKGNILERFSAQQFPDLHSELNLSSLELGDSALYFCASSPGMGRNEQFFGPGTRLTVL.

The rearrangement links TRBV28 to TRBJ2-1; TRBD1 aligns across 8 bases. The germline V gene encodes CDR1 MDHEN and CDR2 SYDVKM. The CDR3 sequence is 16 residues long. The V segment lost 2 bases and the J segment 4 bases; nucleotides outside the gene matches: 7. Written as DNA, the CDR3 is TGTGCCAGCAGTTTAAGGAACAGGGGGAATTACAATGAGCAGTTCTTC. Translating it yields CASSLRNRGNYNEQFF.

The J gene is TRBJ1-5, the V gene TRBV28, with TRBD1 matching over 11 bases. V was pared by 6 bases and J by 5 bases, with 9 bases of the junction left unmatched. The V gene's germline CDR1 is MDHEN and CDR2 SYDVKM. CDR3 length: 16 amino acids. In DNA form, the CDR3 reads TGTGCCAGCAGCCCTACGGACAGGGGGCTCGATCAGCCCCAGCATTTT. It is translated as CASSPTDRGLDQPQHF.

Here the CDR3 reads CASSPSLAGRYEQYF. The CDR3 nucleotides are TGTGCCAGCAGTCCCAGTTTGGCAGGGAGGTACGAGCAGTACTTC. The rearrangement joins TRBV28 to TRBJ2-7; weak D call: TRBD2 (6 bases). There are 15 residues in the CDR3. Germline V CDR1 and CDR2: MDHEN, SYDVKM. V was pared by 5 bases and J by 4 bases, with 18 bases between.

The V gene is TRBV11-2, the J gene TRBJ1-1, with D unresolved. This CDR3 spans 14 amino acids. Germline CDR1 and CDR2: SGHAT and FQNNGV. V shed 2 bases and J shed 0 bases, with 7 bases lying between them. CDR3 sequence: CASSLILMNTEAFF. In DNA, the CDR3 is TGTGCCAGCAGCTTAATATTAATGAACACTGAAGCTTTCTTT.

This clone was seen a handful of times. The chain links TRBV12-3 or TRBV12-4 to TRBJ1-1; no reliable D call. V was pared by 6 bases and J by 2 bases, with 7 bases between. The CDR3 is 12 amino acids. The CDR3 region is CASSGSNTEAFF. For the CDR3, the DNA is TGTGCCAGCAGCGGTTCCAACACTGAAGCTTTCTTT.

The chain links TRBV5-5 to TRBJ1-3, with a weak D call TRBD1 (5 bases). CDR1 is SGHKS, CDR2 YYEKEE, per germline (reference sequence). V was clipped by 4 bases and J by 2 bases, with 13 bases between them. This CDR3 has 15 residues. Here the CDR3 reads CASSTHGGTGNTIYF. The CDR3 DNA is TGTGCCAGCAGCACGCACGGGGGGACTGGAAACACCATATATTTT.

The J gene is TRBJ2-1, the V gene TRBV9; 7 bases map to TRBD2. Losses at the gene ends were 0 bases for V and 5 bases for J; bases not matched to a gene: 5. The CDR3 runs to 15 residues. The germline V gene has CDR1 SGDLS and CDR2 YYNGEE. CDR3 nucleotides: TGTGCCAGCAGCGTAGTTGGGGGAGGGGACAATGAGCAGTTCTTC. Translated, it gives CASSVVGGGDNEQFF.

The chain is built from TRBV21-1 and TRBJ1-1. TRBV21-1 is designated a pseudogene. The CDR3 runs to 15 residues. CDR3 amino acids: CASSKVCGGNTEAFF. The DNA of the CDR3 is TGTGCCAGCAGCAAAGTGTGCGGGGGGAACACTGAAGCTTTCTTT.

This chain links TRBV25-1 with TRBJ1-6, with D maybe TRBD1 (5 bases). V lost 4 bases and J 4 bases, leaving 14 bases between the germline ends. The V gene's germline CDR1 is MGHDK and CDR2 SYGVNS. The CDR3 consists of 16 residues. For the CDR3, the DNA is TGTGCCAGCAGTGGGGATGTCCAGGGATATAATTCACCCCTCCACTTT. This gives the protein CASSGDVQGYNSPLHF.

This clone has a handful of counts. This chain joins TRBV28 and TRBJ2-7, with TRBD2 matching 7 bases. This CDR3 comprises 14 residues. The germline V gene has CDR1 MDHEN and CDR2 SYDVKM. After removal of 4 bases from V and 7 bases from J, the junction contained 10 bases not matched to a gene. CDR3 in amino acids: CASSSPGGVWEQYF. The CDR3 DNA follows: TGTGCCAGCAGTTCCCCGGGGGGAGTTTGGGAGCAGTACTTC.

The V call is TRBV12-5, the J call TRBJ2-7, with D perhaps matching TRBD2 (5 bases). The germline CDR1 and CDR2 sequences are LGHNT and FRNRAP. The CDR3 loop spans 15 amino acids. V lost 1 base to trimming and J lost 6 bases, with 16 bases between them. The CDR3 spells CASGLGLPGRGEQYF. In DNA form, the CDR3 reads TGTGCTAGTGGTTTGGGTCTACCGGGAAGAGGCGAGCAGTACTTC.

The V and J genes are TRBV5-5 and TRBJ2-7; TRBD2 is a possible D gene (6 bases). Germline V lookup: CDR1 SGHKS, CDR2 YYEKEE (reference sequence). The CDR3 runs 15 residues. V lost 0 bases and J 6 bases, leaving 16 bases between the germline ends. The CDR3 loop is CASSLDAGRKVEQYF. The CDR3 DNA reads as TGTGCCAGCAGCTTGGATGCAGGGAGGAAGGTCGAGCAGTACTTC.

The rearrangement uses TRBV7-2 and TRBJ2-7; the match to TRBD2 covers 10 bases. The CDR3 consists of 15 residues. The V segment lost 1 base and the J segment 7 bases; nucleotides outside the gene matches: 7. Germline CDR1 and CDR2: SGHTA and FQGNSA. The CDR3 region has the DNA TGTGCCAGCAGCTTAGGTCTAGCGGGGGCTGGAGAGCAGTACTTC. It yields the protein CASSLGLAGAGEQYF.

The gene calls are TRBV27 and TRBJ2-7; 11 bases agree with TRBD1. This CDR3 is 19 amino acids long. The V segment lost 8 bases and the J segment 0 bases; nucleotides outside the gene matches: 18. The germline gives CDR1 MNHEY, CDR2 SMNVEV (reference sequence). CDR3 protein: CASPGGQGAYETVSYEQYF. In DNA form, the CDR3 reads TGTGCCAGCCCTGGCGGACAGGGGGCATATGAGACCGTCTCCTACGAGCAGTACTTC.

Only a few counts were recorded for this clone. This sequence joins TRBV6-6 and TRBJ1-2; no firm D call. Germline CDR1 is MNHNY and CDR2 is SVGAGI (reference sequence). The CDR3 length is 14 residues. V lost 2 bases, J lost 3 bases, and 10 bases lay in between. CDR3 nucleotides: TGTGCCAGCAGTTACGAGGGCTACGACTATGGCTACACCTTC. This translates into CASSYEGYDYGYTF.

The J gene is TRBJ2-2, the V gene TRBV3-1 (or the pseudogene TRBV3-2); 10 bases line up with TRBD2. Germline CDR1 reads LGHDT; CDR2 reads YNNKEL (reference sequence). The V gene end was trimmed by 3 bases and the J gene end by 1 base; junction bases not matched to a gene: 5. The CDR3 loop spans 17 amino acids. Written as DNA, the CDR3 is TGTGCCAGCAGCCACCTCCCTAGCGGGAGGAACACCGGGGAGCTGTTTTTT. It yields the protein CASSHLPSGRNTGELFF.

This clone was counted once. V and J are TRBV19 and TRBJ1-2; 8 bases match TRBD1. There are 14 residues in the CDR3. Germline V lookup: CDR1 LNHDA, CDR2 SQIVND (reference sequence). V shed 3 bases and J 6 bases; nucleotides not matched to a gene: 6. CDR3 region: CASSIQGAYHGYTF. Written as DNA, the CDR3 is TGTGCCAGTAGTATTCAGGGGGCGTACCATGGCTACACCTTC.

This clone was observed a single time. This sequence joins TRBV5-1 and TRBJ1-2; D is ambiguous. From germline, CDR1 is SGHRS and CDR2 YFSETQ. The CDR3 is 15 amino acids. Trimming stripped 1 base from V and 0 bases from J, with 10 bases between. CDR3 bases: TGCGCCAGCAGCTTGAACGCAGGTTCTAACTATGGCTACACCTTC. Its protein is CASSLNAGSNYGYTF.

The J gene is TRBJ2-7, the V gene TRBV10-3; 8 bases are shared with TRBD1. Losses at the gene ends were 4 bases for V and 5 bases for J; bases not matched to a gene: 7. The CDR3 is 14 amino acids. Looked up from germline, CDR1 is ENHRY and CDR2 is SYGVKD. CDR3 DNA: TGTGCCATCAGTGTAGGACAGGGTGCGCACGAGCAGTACTTC. This encodes CAISVGQGAHEQYF.

The genes are TRBV7-3 and TRBJ2-1, with 8 bases aligning to TRBD2. This CDR3 has 13 amino acids. Germline assignment: CDR1 SGHTA and CDR2 FQGTGA. With V trimmed by 8 bases and J by 6 bases, 6 bases remained unmatched. CDR3 region: CASGSGVVNEQFF. The CDR3 DNA follows: TGTGCCAGCGGTAGCGGGGTAGTCAATGAGCAGTTCTTC.